Following are 19 T cell receptor beta chains from one sample sequenced in a study of early T cells in non-severe SARS-CoV-2 infection. A single record per CDR3 protein comes from TCRdb applying MiXCR to the 5' RACE reads. Here the sample spans about 72,000 distinct CDR3 sequences, around 10% being singletons. The material was whole blood, obtained at baseline. The receptors derive from an adult who was a healthcare worker with PCR-confirmed SARS-CoV-2 infection or an uninfected control (not recorded which).

This clonotype has only a few counts. The chain has TRBV29-1 and TRBJ2-7, with 14 bases matching TRBD2. V lost 7 bases, J lost 3 bases, and 2 bases stayed unmatched. This CDR3 is built from 13 residues. Germline assignment: CDR1 SQVTM and CDR2 ANQGSEA. In DNA form, the CDR3 reads TGCAGCGCGGGGACTAGCGGGAGCTACGAGCAGTACTTC. This codes for CSAGTSGSYEQYF.

Many counts were recorded for this clonotype. This rearrangement joins TRBV29-1 to TRBJ2-3; 9 bases map to TRBD2. With V trimmed by 4 bases and J by 6 bases, 11 bases remained unmatched. Per the germline V gene, CDR1 is SQVTM and CDR2 is ANQGSEA. The CDR3 has 15 amino acids. The CDR3 sequence: CSVGLAGSFGDTQYF. The CDR3 nucleotides are TGCAGCGTTGGGCTAGCGGGGTCCTTTGGGGATACGCAGTATTTT.

This clonotype was found many times. The J gene is TRBJ1-5, the V gene TRBV3-1; D may be TRBD1 (6 bases). The CDR3 is made up of 13 amino acids. V was shortened by 3 bases and J by 4 bases, with 7 bases between the two germline ends. Germline CDR1 and CDR2: LGHDT and YNNKEL (reference sequence). CDR3 nucleotide sequence: TGTGCCAGCAGCCAGAGGGGGAATCAGCCCCAGCATTTT. The encoded protein is CASSQRGNQPQHF.

This clonotype was seen ten or more times. This chain uses TRBV6-5 with TRBJ2-1, with 12 bases identical to TRBD2. This CDR3 has 18 amino acids. With V trimmed by 6 bases and J by 5 bases, 14 bases remained unmatched. CDR1 is MNHEY and CDR2 is SVGAGI in the germline V gene. In nucleotides, the CDR3 is TGTGCCAGCAGCTATTCACTCAGACTAGCGGGGGAGAACAATGAGCAGTTCTTC. It codes for CASSYSLRLAGENNEQFF.

This clonotype was observed many times. This rearrangement joins TRBV19 to TRBJ2-3; D is uncertain. The CDR3 covers 12 residues. Germline V gene lookup returns CDR1 LNHDA and CDR2 SQIVND (reference sequence). V dropped 2 bases and J dropped 10 bases, with 10 bases sitting between them. The CDR3 DNA reads TGTGCCAGTAGTATAAGATCTGATCCGCAGTATTTT. Protein: CASSIRSDPQYF.

DNA for the CDR3: TGTGCCAGCAGCCCCTTCCGGACAGTCTACGAGCAGTACTTC. Its translation: CASSPFRTVYEQYF. The chain combines TRBV11-3 with TRBJ2-7; D is perhaps TRBD1 (6 bases). The CDR3 is 14 amino acids. V was shortened by 5 bases and J by 3 bases, with 14 bases between the two germline ends. CDR1 SGHNT and CDR2 YENEEA come from the germline V gene. The full variable domain, rest sourced from reference TRBV11-3 and TRBJ2-7, is EAGVVQSPRYKIIEKKQPVAFWCNPISGHNTLYWYLQNLGQGPELLIRYENEEAVDDSQLPKDRFSAERLKGVDSTLKIQPAELGDSAVYLCASSPFRTVYEQYFGPGTRLTVT.

This clonotype showed up many times. J is TRBJ2-2 and V is TRBV6-6; unclear D gene. This CDR3 contains 14 residues. Trimming removed 0 bases at V and 1 base at J, with 3 bases between. Germline V CDR1 and CDR2: MNHNY, SVGAGI (reference sequence). The DNA for the CDR3 is TGTGCCAGCAGTTACTCGGAGAACACCGGGGAGCTGTTTTTT. It encodes CASSYSENTGELFF.

Many counts were recorded for this clonotype. The chain links TRBV20-1 to TRBJ1-1; D may be TRBD1 (5 bases). CDR3 length: 12 residues. The V gene's germline CDR1 is DFQATT and CDR2 SNEGSKA (reference sequence). V was shortened by 6 bases and J by 2 bases, with 10 bases between the two germline ends. In nucleotides, the CDR3 is TGCAGTGCCCCGACAGATAACACTGAAGCTTTCTTT. Amino acids: CSAPTDNTEAFF.

This clonotype turned up a few times. V usage is TRBV7-9 and J usage is TRBJ2-7, with 7 bases lining up with TRBD1. CDR1 and CDR2 (germline): SEHNR, FQNEAQ (reference sequence). This CDR3 is built from 13 residues. With V trimmed by 5 bases and J by 7 bases, 8 bases remained unmatched. The CDR3 protein is CASSPQGNGEQYF. The CDR3 coding sequence is TGTGCCAGCAGCCCACAGGGGAATGGGGAGCAGTACTTC.

This rearrangement joins TRBV11-2 to TRBJ2-7; D is undetermined. V lost 3 bases and J lost 0, with 9 bases in between. CDR1 and CDR2 from the germline V gene are SGHAT and FQNNGV. This CDR3 has 14 amino acids. CDR3 residues: CASSFRDFSYEQYF. For the CDR3, the DNA is TGTGCCAGCAGCTTCAGAGATTTCTCCTACGAGCAGTACTTC.

The chain joins TRBV30 to TRBJ2-6, with D maybe TRBD2 (5 bases). CDR3 size: 14 residues. Trimming shortened V by 3 bases and J by 2 bases, and 8 bases separated the two germline ends. Germline assignment: CDR1 GTSNPN and CDR2 SVGIG (reference sequence). The CDR3 region is CAWRSGAGANVLTF. The CDR3 DNA is TGTGCCTGGAGATCCGGGGCTGGGGCCAACGTCCTGACTTTC.

The sample holds a few counts of this clonotype. V gene TRBV4-1 combines with J gene TRBJ1-5; the D is unclear. The germline gives CDR1 MGHRA, CDR2 YSYEKL. Trimming stripped 0 bases from V and 3 bases from J, with 6 bases between. CDR3 length: 14 amino acids. CDR3 nucleotides: TGCGCCAGCAGCCAAGACGCCTACAATCAGCCCCAGCATTTT. Protein product: CASSQDAYNQPQHF.

This clonotype occurred many times. The chain is built from TRBV29-1 and TRBJ2-3; weak D call: TRBD2 (6 bases). This CDR3 is built from 15 residues. Trimming removed 3 bases at V and 0 bases at J, with 13 bases between. Germline V lookup: CDR1 SQVTM, CDR2 ANQGSEA. In DNA, the CDR3 is TGCAGCGTTGACTCTTCGGGGGTTAGCACAGATACGCAGTATTTT. Amino acid sequence: CSVDSSGVSTDTQYF.

The chain employs TRBV6-6 and TRBJ1-1; a possible D gene is TRBD1 (5 bases). V lost 7 bases and J lost 4, with 16 bases in between. Germline V gene data show CDR1 as MNHNY and CDR2 as SVGAGI (reference sequence). The CDR3 is 14 residues long. CDR3 in amino acids: CASTLGTFGTEAFF. In DNA, the CDR3 is TGTGCCAGCACCCTCGGGACTTTCGGCACTGAAGCTTTCTTT.

CDR3 amino acids: CASSPGQYEQYF. The CDR3 DNA is TGCGCCAGCAGCCCGGGACAGTACGAGCAGTACTTC. The chain employs TRBV23-1 and TRBJ2-7; 7 positions agree with TRBD1. TRBV23-1 is classed as an ORF, of uncertain function. J was trimmed by 4 bases and V by 6 bases; bases with no gene match: 3. This CDR3 region has 12 residues.

This clonotype was counted between two and nine times. CDR3 in DNA: TGTGCCAGCAGTTCCATGAACACTGAAGCTTTCTTT. It encodes CASSSMNTEAFF. The V gene is TRBV12-3 or TRBV12-4, the J gene TRBJ1-1; no firm D call. Trimming shortened V by 4 bases and J by 0 bases, and 3 bases separated the two germline ends. There are 12 residues in the CDR3.

This clonotype has just a few counts. The V call is TRBV4-2, the J call TRBJ2-7; TRBD2 matches at 10 bases. Germline values: CDR1 LGHNA, CDR2 YNFKEQ. CDR3 length equals 17 residues. V was clipped by 0 bases and J by 4 bases; unmatched bases: 9. The CDR3 here is CASSQEGYSGGTYEQYF. CDR3 nucleotide sequence: TGTGCCAGCAGCCAAGAGGGCTATAGCGGGGGGACGTACGAGCAGTACTTC.

The gene calls are TRBV20-1 and TRBJ2-1, with a possible D match to TRBD2 (7 bases). V was cut by 4 bases and J by 6 bases, with 19 bases left in between. CDR3 size: 15 residues. CDR1 and CDR2 (germline): DFQATT, SNEGSKA (reference sequence). The chain's CDR3 is CSATPGGAVGNEQFF. The DNA of the CDR3 is TGCAGTGCTACCCCTGGGGGGGCCGTCGGCAATGAGCAGTTCTTC.

This clonotype has just a few counts. The chain's CDR3 is CASSGPGTQYF. The CDR3 DNA reads TGTGCCAGCAGCGGACCGGGGACCCAGTACTTC. V and J are TRBV11-2 and TRBJ2-5, with unresolved D. CDR1 is SGHAT and CDR2 is FQNNGV in the germline V gene. V was pared by 5 bases and J by 7 bases, with 8 bases between. The CDR3 spans 11 residues.